The subject of this entry is one T cell receptor beta chain. This receptor's antigen is unknown. The conserved final phenylalanine or tryptophan is absent from the CDR3, which likely points to a read error. The DNA is omitted, as the CDR3 cannot be located on it reliably, and the CDR3 follows TCRdb's listing. TCR beta CDR3 regions were amplified from RNA transcripts for repertoire sequencing. The first round of RT-PCR was done with HTBI primers and the Qiagen OneStep RT-PCR kit, and was followed by a second round of multiplex PCR, then size selection and purification. Libraries were sequenced on an Illumina HiSeq2000 using paired-end 100 bp reads. The source study handled its data this way. SOAPnuke was used to process the reads, removing any read that contained adapters or uncalled bases, had a mean Phred below 15, or lacked an exact match to the constant primer or identifier. High-quality paired reads were merged with COPE v1.2.5. Each unique nucleotide sequence was treated as a clonotype, and MiTCR v1.1 was used to align the clonotypes to the IMGT TRB V, D and J references. The analysis was limited to V-J combinations with a frequency above 0.0001, which together covered approximately 99% of repertoires. A TCR clonal expansion and chaos score per V-J combination was defined as the ratio of F50 clonal expansion to chaos observed in the TCRdist matrix. Welch's t-statistics and random forest were used to reduce the features to roughly 14 V-J combinations, which were then used as input to a naive Bayes classifier. The Morisita-Horn index was used to measure how similar the thyroid and blood repertoires were. TCRdb trimmed the raw reads at Q25, called clones with MiXCR and kept productive beta chains. Each entry is one CDR3 protein sequence, shown with its most common DNA and genes. The V and J calls and clone size come from TCRdb's table, not from the authors' own analysis. Within this sample are about 1.1 million distinct CDR3 sequences, with 35% to 40% of them counted one time only. The ten top clones hold over 8.5% of the sample.

The CDR3 extends over 10 residues, inclusive of both ends. CDR1 and CDR2, looked up from the germline V gene, are SQVTM and ANQGSEA. This sample is drawn from a study of Graves' ophthalmopathy and Graves' hyperthyroidism (dated 2018 in TCRdb). About the full investigation: A patient counted as having stable hyperthyroidism if there was no progression to ophthalmopathy within 18 months of follow-up. TCR beta repertoire signatures were used to distinguish Graves' ophthalmopathy from Graves' hyperthyroidism and to predict progression to ophthalmopathy. In total, 135 blood samples were TCR-sequenced: 43 ophthalmopathy, some 75 hyperthyroidism and about 17 hyperthyroidism-to-ophthalmopathy patients. To explore V-J signatures that separate ophthalmopathy from hyperthyroidism, a discovery set of fewer than 110 patients was enrolled, consisting of more than 40 with ophthalmopathy and around 60 with stable hyperthyroidism. The independent validation cohort included 18 hyperthyroidism patients plus 17 patients who later progressed from hyperthyroidism to ophthalmopathy. T-cell repertoires of thyroid tissue and blood were compared in six or seven hyperthyroidism patients. After sampling, hyperthyroidism patients received methimazole starting at 30 mg daily, and ophthalmopathy patients received high-dose intravenous methylprednisolone.

The hyperthyroidism patients were 18 to 65 years old and newly diagnosed, with a disease duration of less than 2 months. Patients with other autoimmune diseases, uncontrolled infections, pregnancy or lactation were excluded. Diagnosis relied on clinical symptoms, serum thyroxine, TRAb, thyroid ultrasound and orbital computed tomography. Total RNA was extracted with Trizol reagent and quality-checked on an Agilent 2100 Bioanalyzer. What the research found in general, with its limitations: Most expanded thyroid clonotypes with a frequency above 0.001 also appeared in blood, which suggests that blood repertoires may reflect the immune response in the thyroid. In validation, the model predicted ophthalmopathy progression with 55% to 71% sensitivity and roughly 72% specificity; roughly 12 predicted patients were CT-confirmed with GO in a median of around 6 months. Ophthalmopathy was separated from stable hyperthyroidism by the 13-signature model with about 85% sensitivity and roughly 83% specificity in cross-validation and with 80%/75% in the test set. No statistical method was used to set the sample size in advance, and the investigators knew which group each participant was assigned to.

This TCR was recovered from an adult man with Graves' hyperthyroidism. The sequence links TRBV29-1 to TRBJ1-1. The source material was peripheral blood or thyroid tissue (not recorded which). The CDR3 corresponds to CSVETSTAYS.